The TCR beta chain described here comes from a study of siplizumab effects on memory and regulatory T cells (dated by TCRdb to between 2019 and 2020). With regard to the full study: The study looked at the effect of siplizumab, an anti-CD2 antibody, on alloreactive T-cell subsets in allogeneic mixed lymphocyte reactions made from human PBMCs. Results the study describes overall, beyond this receptor: No functional confirmation was obtained for the suppressive function of proliferating Tregs from siplizumab cultures. The cumulative frequency of alloreactive sequences that could be traced back to unstimulated CD4+ memory T cells was significantly reduced by siplizumab. Unstimulated naive T cells appeared more diverse than memory T cells, and naive cells seemed to contribute substantially to the alloresponse. Because sequences below about 10^-5 frequency were poorly captured, only a minor fraction of alloreactive clones could be mapped to unstimulated subsets. A naive or memory phenotype could not be assigned to roughly 75-96% of proliferating CD4+ or CD8+ clones. Among mappable alloreactive CD4+ clones, the Treg-derived fraction averaged about 75% with siplizumab versus 25% to 30% in control reactions.

This clone was counted once. The specificity of this receptor is unknown. The record has no base qualities; no much larger clone is one base away. Sorted unstimulated T cells and proliferating T cells recovered from mixed lymphocyte reactions were subjected to TCRbeta CDR3 sequencing. Fresh whole blood from approximately 10 HLA-typed healthy donors was used to isolate PBMCs. Library preparation employed the immunoSEQ multiplex PCR assay. Each sample had around 100,000 TCR templates assayed by the deep sequencing platform. Genomic DNA extracted from sorted T cells was used for TCRbeta CDR3 sequencing. The paper's processing steps were these. Clonal analysis of TCRbeta CDR3 data was done in the R programming language. Alloreactive CD4+ and CD8+ clones were defined by comparing unstimulated samples with post-reaction CFSE-low samples. By matching sequences to the repertoires of sorted unstimulated Treg and non-Treg cells, each alloreactive CD4+ clone was assigned a regulatory or non-regulatory origin. TCRdb took over this immuneACCESS table, retaining in-frame rearrangements with V and J assigned. Such tables are incomplete; in checked studies, under half of the missing clones stem from an unresolved V gene, and the remainder is unexplained. That table furnishes V, J and clone size, whereas the DNA furnished D and trimming. This sample lists fewer than 100,000 clones; around 95% were detected once. The ten largest clonotypes hold roughly 20% of the sample.

The specimen sequenced was CD8+ T cells sorted from blood. The receptor's source is a human donor in good health.

The CDR3 protein: CASSSESVWGVTQYF. Here is the DNA: TGTGCCAGCAGCTCTGAATCGGTCTGGGGAGTGACCCAGTACTTC. The chain links TRBV5-6 with TRBJ2-5; the D gene is perhaps TRBD2, on 5 matching bases. CDR1 SGHDT and CDR2 YYEEEE are derived from the germline V gene. The CDR3, from cysteine to phenylalanine, totals 15 residues. CDR3 DNA only is kept here, 45 bases in frame from base 1. V is cut by 3 bases and J by 7 bases, and the space between the germline ends is 19 bases.